This paragraph covers one TCR beta chain sequence. Germline V gives CDR1 SGHTA, CDR2 FQGNSA. The CDR3 has 12 amino acids. This entry is derived from a study of tumor-infiltrating lymphocytes in oesophageal squamous cell carcinoma. TCRdb called the PCR reads again in MiXCR, with one record for every CDR3 protein. The table includes 15,000 to 20,000 distinct CDR3 sequences, less than 50% detected once. The chain links TRBV7-2 to TRBJ2-3; D is uncertain. The J call may be incorrect, as the DNA end agrees better with TRBJ2-7. Material for sequencing was normal esophageal tissue next to the tumor. This sequence originates from a female donor with esophageal squamous cell carcinoma. Here the CDR3 DNA reads TGTGCCAGCAGCACTACCTCCTACGAGCAGTACTTC. Translation: CASSTTSYEQYF.